This T cell receptor (beta chain) was retrieved from a study of blood T cells in healthy people across ages. Total RNA, at least 5 micrograms per sample, came from PBMCs. Regarding the study as a whole: Strong correlation existed between TCR beta diversity and naive T cell percentage.

Deletions cut 1 base from V and 7 bases from J, with 11 bases between. The CDR3 is 13 amino acids. CDR1 and CDR2 (germline): SQVTM, ANQGSEA. A few counts support this clonotype. Antigen: not known. Primed by a sample-barcoded 5' primer and a J-beta primer mix, a second PCR proceeded for about 6 to 11 cycles. Template switching added a 12-random-nucleotide identifier to every cDNA molecule. TCRdb reprocessed the 5' RACE reads via MiXCR and lists one record per CDR3 protein. The table has approximately 1.5 million distinct CDR3 sequences, roughly 43% seen once; the top ten hold around 4%. The rearrangement links TRBV29-1 to TRBJ2-1; TRBD2 might be the D (5 bases). The clonotype comes from a woman under 30 in good health. The sample taken for sequencing was blood. For the CDR3, the DNA is TGCAGCGTTGAAGTGCGGGCAACAAATGAGCAGTTCTTC. Translating gives CSVEVRATNEQFF.